The sample holds one count of the clone carrying this TCR beta chain. These data belong to a study of blood T cell repertoires in COVID-19. In the study overall: COVID-19 samples collected from the United States, Italy and Spain covered acute and convalescent phases. Sources were T cells, B-cell-depleted T cells, or PBMCs; the material itself was cDNA or gDNA.

As handled by the study authors: It was from reference gene primer amplification that nucleated cell counts were estimated. Produced via immunoSEQ multiplex PCR; TCRdb's table is partial and in-frame only. That table furnishes V, J and clone size, whereas the DNA furnished D and trimming. The repertoire consists of 75,000 to 100,000 clones, with around 79% occurring once and the leading ten covering approximately 10%. The receptor was isolated from a woman over 75 with acute or convalescent COVID-19. Source material: peripheral blood.

This CDR3 reads CASSFFLRGQTEAFF. CDR3 in DNA: TGTGCCAGCAGCTTTTTCCTCAGGGGGCAAACTGAAGCTTTCTTT. The chain has TRBV11-2 and TRBJ1-1; the match to TRBD1 covers 8 bases. Trimming at V came to 3 bases and at J to 5 bases, leaving 8 bases not matched to a gene. Germline CDR1 and CDR2: SGHAT and FQNNGV. The CDR3 sequence is 15 residues long.